The next 7 T cell receptor beta chains were all read from a single sample in a study of regulatory T cells in long-lasting Graves disease. As to time point: newly diagnosed GD, antithyroid drugs for less than 3 months. With RNA extracted from PBMCs as input, the TCR library was made. Construction of the TCR beta libraries employed iRepertoire HTBI primers in conjunction with Arm-PCR of CDR3 regions. TCRdb used MiXCR to reprocess the multiplex PCR reads, holding one entry per CDR3 protein. Among roughly 500,000 distinct CDR3 sequences listed, approximately 12% were seen once. In addition, the sample was reused for a study of T cells in Graves' hyperthyroidism and ophthalmopathy.

The sample here was peripheral blood mononuclear cells (PBMCs), taken at new diagnosis, from a patient treated with antithyroid drugs. All receptors derive from a man aged 30 to 39 with Graves disease.

This clonotype was counted a few times. J is TRBJ2-1 and V is TRBV18; unclear D gene. There are 13 residues in the CDR3. From germline, CDR1 is KGHSH and CDR2 LQKENI. The ends were cut back, 0 bases at V and 6 bases at J, with 6 bases in the middle. CDR3 residues: CASSPPRSNEQFF. CDR3 DNA: TGTGCCAGCTCACCACCTAGATCCAATGAGCAGTTCTTC.

This clonotype was detected ten times or more. A clone one base away is much larger, so this may be a read error. V and J are TRBV20-1 and TRBJ2-1, with D maybe TRBD2 (5 bases). Germline V gives CDR1 DFQATT, CDR2 SNEGSKA (reference sequence). The CDR3 spans 11 residues. V lost 0 bases and J 9 bases, leaving 6 bases between the germline ends. The CDR3 is CSARDRGEQFF. In DNA form, the CDR3 reads TGCAGTGCTAGAGATCGGGGTGAGCAGTTCTTC.

This clonotype has more than one count but fewer than ten. The chain is built from TRBV4-1 and TRBJ2-1, with 7 bases that match TRBD1. Germline V gives CDR1 MGHRA, CDR2 YSYEKL. The CDR3 is 14 amino acids. V lost 1 base to trimming and J lost 6 bases; unmatched junction nucleotides: 3. CDR3 sequence: CASSQVTGTNEQFF. CDR3 DNA: TGCGCCAGCAGCCAAGTGACAGGGACCAATGAGCAGTTCTTC.

About this clonotype: This may come from a read error, since a much larger clone is one base off. This likely comes from a read error, as the CDR3 has no conserved phenylalanine or tryptophan at its end. This chain joins TRBV6-1 and TRBJ1-2; D is undetermined. Germline-derived CDR1 and CDR2 are MNHNS and SASEGT. CDR3 length: 12 residues. V lost 4 bases and J lost 4, with 7 bases in between. CDR3 region: CASSGRFYGYTL. CDR3 sequence (DNA): TGTGCCAGCAGTGGCAGATTCTATGGCTACACCCTC.

This clonotype was seen a few times. In nucleotides, the CDR3 is TGTGCCAGCAGCTTGACGGCCGGTGGTGAAAAACTGTTTTTT. Its protein is CASSLTAGGEKLFF. The chain employs TRBV7-6 and TRBJ1-4; no clear D. Trimming removed 3 bases at V and 7 bases at J, with 12 bases between. Germline CDR1 is SGHVS and CDR2 is FNYEAQ. This CDR3 spans 14 amino acids.

This clonotype was found many times. The chain links TRBV7-3 to TRBJ2-7; 9 bases line up with TRBD1. Per the germline V gene, CDR1 is SGHTA and CDR2 is FQGTGA. The CDR3 has 14 residues. Trimming at V came to 5 bases and at J to 5 bases, leaving 7 bases not matched to a gene. CDR3 nucleotides: TGTGCCAGCAGCCAAGGGACAGGGTCTAACGAGCAGTACTTC. It encodes CASSQGTGSNEQYF. The full variable domain, in which reference TRBV7-3 and TRBJ2-7 provide the parts outside the CDR3, is GAGVSQTPSNKVTEKGKYVELRCDPISGHTALYWYRQSLGQGPEFLIYFQGTGAADDSGLPNDRFFAVRPEGSVSTLKIQRTERGDSAVYLCASSQGTGSNEQYFGPGTRLTVT.

This clonotype occurred many times. The rearrangement joins TRBV7-9 to TRBJ1-2, with TRBD1 as a possible D gene (6 bases). CDR1 is SEHNR, CDR2 FQNEAQ, per germline (reference sequence). CDR3 length: 16 residues. V was shortened by 0 bases and J by 4 bases, with 15 bases between the two germline ends. CDR3 nucleotides: TGTGCCAGCAGCTTAGCGGACAGATCCGCTTTCTATGGCTACACCTTC. Its translation is CASSLADRSAFYGYTF.